The clone carrying this TCR beta chain was detected only a few times. Its target is not known. What was sequenced were expressed TCRB transcripts, since all of the isolated RNA had been reverse transcribed. The repertoire was sequenced with immunoSEQ multiplex PCR; TCRdb's copy has only in-frame clones and lacks some. The table shows some 350,000 clones, with 8.5% to 10% occurring only once. This entry is derived from a study of beta chain features in type 1 diabetes. Study-wide context: All of the samples together had some 99 million sorted cells examined.

Germline CDR1 and CDR2: LGHNA and YNFKEQ. The CDR3 covers 15 residues. The V end was cut by 4 bases, the J end by 2 bases, with 13 bases between. It was one heparinised blood draw, averaging about 120 mL, that each donor gave. Overall study findings and caveats: Lower insertion and higher deletion counts appeared at VDJ junctions in type 1 diabetes patients. Moderate but significant shortening of TCRB CDR3s was recorded in all four CD4+ subsets from Type 1 diabetes patients.

The rearrangement links TRBV4-2 to TRBJ2-3; no reliable D call. The receptor's source is a man aged 25 to 40 with type 1 diabetes. Sequenced: central memory CD4+ T cells from blood. CDR3 sequence: CASSPGLSTTDTQYF. DNA of the CDR3: TGTGCCAGCAGCCCCGGGCTTAGCACCACAGATACGCAGTATTTT.